Listed here are 21 T cell receptor beta chains from one sample, sequenced in a study of T cell clonotyping in hematopoietic cell transplantation. TCRdb's copy holds only in-frame clones and misses some; the assay was immunoSEQ multiplex PCR. The sample gives 15,000 to 20,000 clones, 70% to 85% of which show up once; around 15% is in the top ten. The sequenced sample consisted of peripheral blood mononuclear cells. The receptors were sampled from a man between 60 and 75 years old in good health. Some clones in this sample may be carry-over from other donors' samples.

The table lists this clone with a count of one. The chain couples TRBV7-7 to TRBJ2-5; a possible D gene is TRBD2 (6 bases). This CDR3 is 14 amino acids long. Trimming cost V 5 bases and J 4 bases, with 14 bases left between them. CDR1 is SSHAT and CDR2 is FNYEAQ in the germline V gene (reference sequence). CDR3 DNA: TGTGCCAGCAGCGTATCGCAGGGAGGAGAGACCCAGTACTTC. Residues: CASSVSQGGETQYF. The full variable domain, with the rest looked up from reference TRBV7-7 and TRBJ2-5, is GAGVSQSPRYKVTKRGQDVTLRCDPISSHATLYWYQQALGQGPEFLTYFNYEAQPDKSGLPSDRFSAERPEGSISTLTIQRTEQRDSAMYRCASSVSQGGETQYFGPGTRLLVL.

The DNA of the CDR3 is TGTGCCAGCAGCCAAGAGTTGTCAGGGAGCCTAGATTATGGCTACACCTTC. Amino acid sequence: CASSQELSGSLDYGYTF. This chain uses TRBV4-2 with TRBJ1-2; a weak D match, TRBD1 (5 bases). Trimming removed 0 bases from V and 5 bases from J, with 19 bases in between. Germline CDR1 LGHNA, CDR2 YNFKEQ. This CDR3 region has 17 residues.

This chain joins TRBV2 and TRBJ1-3; D uncertain. V lost 8 bases and J 1 base, leaving 12 bases between the germline ends. Germline V gene data show CDR1 as SNHLY and CDR2 as FYNNEI. CDR3 length: 14 amino acids. The CDR3 DNA is TGTGCCAGCTCCCGATCGGGTTCTGGAAACACCATATATTTT. It is translated as CASSRSGSGNTIYF.

The V gene is TRBV30, the J gene TRBJ1-4, with D possibly matching TRBD1 (6 bases). The CDR3 is 15 residues long. The germline V gene encodes CDR1 GTSNPN and CDR2 SVGIG (reference sequence). Trimming took 3 bases from V and 11 from J, leaving 22 bases between them. The CDR3 is CAWRSKQGKQEKLFF. The CDR3, as DNA: TGTGCCTGGAGATCCAAACAGGGTAAACAAGAGAAACTGTTTTTT.

The V gene is TRBV28, the J gene TRBJ1-5; a weak D match, TRBD1 (6 bases). Germline V gene data show CDR1 as MDHEN and CDR2 as SYDVKM. There are 14 residues in the CDR3. Trimming took off 6 bases at V and 6 bases at J, with 15 bases between the two ends. The CDR3 DNA is TGTGCCAGCAGGACAGGTAACGTCGGTCAGCCCCAGCATTTT. It yields the protein CASRTGNVGQPQHF. The full variable domain, with the rest looked up from reference TRBV28 and TRBJ1-5, is DVKVTQSSRYLVKRTGEKVFLECVQDMDHENMFWYRQDPGLGLRLIYFSYDVKMKEKGDIPEGYSVSREKKERFSLILESASTNQTSMYLCASRTGNVGQPQHFGDGTRLSIL.

The count of this clone is one. The V and J genes are TRBV6-6 and TRBJ1-1; unclear D gene. Trimming removed 7 bases at V and 14 bases at J, with 17 bases between. The CDR3 totals 11 residues. Per germline, CDR1 MNHNY and CDR2 SVGAGI (reference sequence). This chain's CDR3 is CASTLEGGAFF. The CDR3, as DNA: TGTGCCAGCACCCTAGAGGGTGGAGCCTTCTTT.

This clone was recorded once. The chain uses TRBV25-1 and TRBJ2-7, with D possibly TRBD2 on 6 matching bases. Trimming cost V 6 bases and J 3 bases, with 6 bases left between them. CDR3 length: 11 residues. Germline-derived CDR1 and CDR2 are MGHDK and SYGVNS. This CDR3 is CASRGGYEQYF. CDR3 DNA: TGTGCCAGCAGGGGGGGCTACGAGCAGTACTTC.

This chain links TRBV28 with TRBJ1-5; 7 nucleotides agree with TRBD1. The trim removed 5 bases at V and 2 bases at J, leaving 6 bases unmatched. CDR1 MDHEN and CDR2 SYDVKM come from the germline V gene. The length of the CDR3 is 15 residues. CDR3 amino acids: CASSRGTAGNQPQHF. CDR3 nucleotide sequence: TGTGCCAGCAGTAGAGGGACAGCGGGCAATCAGCCCCAGCATTTT.

The gene calls are TRBV7-2 and TRBJ2-5; 10 nucleotides match TRBD1. This CDR3 spans 15 amino acids. CDR1 and CDR2 from the germline V gene are SGHTA and FQGNSA. The J segment lost 5 bases and the V segment lost 5 bases, leaving 8 bases of the junction unmatched. The CDR3 loop is CASSPDRGRAETQYF. The CDR3 region has the DNA TGTGCCAGCAGCCCAGACAGGGGGCGGGCGGAGACCCAGTACTTC.

This clone has only one observation. V gene TRBV30 combines with J gene TRBJ1-3, with TRBD1 as a possible D gene (6 bases). Trimming took 0 bases from V and 2 from J, leaving 8 bases between them. Germline loops: CDR1 GTSNPN, CDR2 SVGIG (reference sequence). This CDR3 has 14 amino acids. The CDR3 DNA follows: TGTGCCTGGAGTGTAGGGGGGCCTGGAAACACCATATATTTT. Translation: CAWSVGGPGNTIYF.

The genes are TRBV30 and TRBJ2-7; D gene ambiguous. The CDR3 has 13 residues. Germline V gene sequence: CDR1 GTSNPN, CDR2 SVGIG (reference sequence). V gave up 3 bases and J gave up 6 bases, with 15 bases separating them. This CDR3 reads CAWRRSPAAEQYF. DNA for the CDR3: TGTGCCTGGAGACGTAGCCCCGCCGCCGAGCAGTACTTC.

The chain joins TRBV29-1 to TRBJ2-7; perhaps D is TRBD1 or TRBD2 (6 bases each). Looked up from germline, CDR1 is SQVTM and CDR2 is ANQGSEA. CDR3 size: 14 residues. Trimming removed 6 bases at V and 2 bases at J, with 17 bases between. The CDR3 coding sequence is TGCAGCGTCGTCTGGGGGGCGACAACCTACGAGCAGTACTTC. The encoded protein is CSVVWGATTYEQYF.

The J gene is TRBJ1-1, the V gene TRBV2; 7 nucleotides align to TRBD1. The germline V gene has CDR1 SNHLY and CDR2 FYNNEI. The CDR3 length is 13 residues. Trimming removed 7 bases from V and 3 bases from J; junction bases left unmatched: 5. The CDR3 region is CASKPDRDTEAFF. The CDR3 DNA is TGTGCCAGCAAACCTGACAGGGACACTGAAGCTTTCTTT. Using reference TRBV2 and TRBJ1-1 for the parts outside the CDR3, the full variable domain is EPEVTQTPSHQVTQMGQEVILRCVPISNHLYFYWYRQILGQKVEFLVSFYNNEISEKSEIFDDQFSVERPDGSNFTLKIRSTKLEDSAMYFCASKPDRDTEAFFGQGTRLTVV.

The chain has TRBV2 and TRBJ1-5, with D unclear. Germline values: CDR1 SNHLY, CDR2 FYNNEI. The V end lost 3 bases, the J end lost 6 bases, and 9 bases lay between the germline ends. The CDR3 loop spans 13 amino acids. CDR3 DNA sequence: TGTGCCAGCAGTGAGCGGCAGACTCAGCCCCAGCATTTT. Encoded protein: CASSERQTQPQHF.

The V gene is TRBV5-5, the J gene TRBJ1-2, with TRBD1 matching over 7 bases. V dropped 2 bases and J dropped 3; count of bases not matched to a gene: 7. In germline, CDR1 is SGHKS, CDR2 YYEKEE (reference sequence). This CDR3 has 15 amino acids. The CDR3 here is CASSFLTTGDYGYTF. CDR3 bases: TGTGCCAGCAGCTTCCTTACCACAGGGGACTATGGCTACACCTTC.

The chain joins TRBV28 to TRBJ2-7; D possibly corresponds to TRBD2 (6 bases). Germline V gene data show CDR1 as MDHEN and CDR2 as SYDVKM. With 5 bases removed from V and 6 bases from J, the gap between germline ends came to 14 bases. The CDR3 sequence is 13 residues long. The CDR3 sequence: CASSMGGVPEQYF. The CDR3 bases are TGTGCCAGCAGTATGGGGGGAGTCCCCGAGCAGTACTTC.

V gene TRBV2 combines with J gene TRBJ1-2; 7 bases align to TRBD1. The CDR3 is made up of 15 amino acids. V gave up 2 bases and J gave up 2 bases; unmatched junction bases: 5. The V gene's germline CDR1 is SNHLY and CDR2 FYNNEI. The CDR3 region is CASSEPDRSNYGYTF. CDR3 DNA: TGTGCCAGCAGTGAACCGGACAGGTCCAACTATGGCTACACCTTC.

The chain employs TRBV28 and TRBJ1-4, with 9 positions matching TRBD1. V lost 5 bases and J lost 5; bases outside the gene matches: 6. CDR3 length: 15 residues. Germline CDR1 is MDHEN and CDR2 is SYDVKM. CDR3 DNA: TGTGCCAGCAGTGGGCACGGGACAGGGAATGAAAAACTGTTTTTT. Translated, it gives CASSGHGTGNEKLFF.

V is TRBV28 and J is TRBJ2-7; D not certain. Germline lookup yields CDR1 MDHEN and CDR2 SYDVKM. The CDR3 has 14 amino acids. Trimming pared 1 base from V and 0 bases from J, leaving 7 bases between. CDR3 DNA sequence: TGTGCCAGCAGTTTATTGGGCACCTCCTACGAGCAGTACTTC. Its translation: CASSLLGTSYEQYF.

This clone was detected only a few times. The genes are TRBV25-1 and TRBJ2-2; the match to TRBD1 covers 9 bases. The CDR3 is 14 amino acids. Germline-derived CDR1 and CDR2 are MGHDK and SYGVNS. Unmatched junction bases numbered 3, after V lost 5 bases and J lost 5 bases. CDR3 protein: CASSRTGVTGELFF. The CDR3, as DNA: TGTGCCAGCAGTCGGACAGGGGTAACCGGGGAGCTGTTTTTT.

The CDR3 loop reads CASSETRNYGYTF. The CDR3 DNA follows: TGTGCCAGCAGTGAGACACGTAACTATGGCTACACCTTC. The V call is TRBV2, the J call TRBJ1-2; D is uncertain. CDR3 length: 13 amino acids. Trimming took 3 bases from V and 1 from J, leaving 6 bases between them. The germline gives CDR1 SNHLY, CDR2 FYNNEI.